Considering frequency, the clone carrying this TCR beta chain is medium-sized. The antigen is not known. The data were obtained in a study of T cell clusters in autoimmune cytopenias. Study findings and constraints: No experiment has yet validated the function of the T cell clusters defined in silico. The cluster-lack signature was not seen for secondary cytopenia versus chronic lymphocytic leukemia. TRB repertoire shifts in secondary cytopenia and chronic lymphocytic leukemia mostly reflected lymphoma, not autoimmunity. Active autoimmune hepatitis patients had approximately 3.2-fold fewer exclusive TRB clusters than healthy donors.

One tube held mixed TRB-A and TRB-B primer pools for touch-down PCR. TCRdb re-called the multiplex PCR reads and gives one entry per CDR3 protein, without DNA. The sample spans about 15,000 distinct CDR3 sequences; the ten largest clones claim roughly 2.1%. Each sample's input was 200 to 250 ng genomic DNA, some 40,000 genome equivalents. Germline V gene lookup returns CDR1 MNHEY and CDR2 SVGAGI. This CDR3 comprises 15 residues. Sequenced sample: peripheral blood. The TCR originated in a human donor with an autoimmune cytopenia or autoimmune hepatitis (not recorded which). The V call is TRBV6-5, the J call TRBJ2-3; checking the TCRdb D call of TRBD2 is not possible without DNA. CDR3 sequence: CASRGLAGITDTQYF.